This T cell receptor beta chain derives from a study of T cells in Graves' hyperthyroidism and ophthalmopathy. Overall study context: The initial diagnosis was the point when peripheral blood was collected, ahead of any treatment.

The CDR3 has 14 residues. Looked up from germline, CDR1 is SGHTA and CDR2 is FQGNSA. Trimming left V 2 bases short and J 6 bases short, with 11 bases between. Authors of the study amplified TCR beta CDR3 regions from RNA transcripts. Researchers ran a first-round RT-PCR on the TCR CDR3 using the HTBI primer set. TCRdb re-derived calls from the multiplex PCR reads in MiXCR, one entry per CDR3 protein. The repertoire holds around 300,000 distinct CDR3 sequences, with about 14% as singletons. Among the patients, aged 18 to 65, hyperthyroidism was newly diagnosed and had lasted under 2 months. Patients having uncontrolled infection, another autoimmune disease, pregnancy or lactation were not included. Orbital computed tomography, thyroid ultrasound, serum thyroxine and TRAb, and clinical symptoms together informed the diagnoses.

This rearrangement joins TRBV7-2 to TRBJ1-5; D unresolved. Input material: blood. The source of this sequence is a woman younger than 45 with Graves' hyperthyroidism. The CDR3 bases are TGTGCCAGCAGCTTACAGGATTTGAGTCAGCCCCAGCATTTT. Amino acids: CASSLQDLSQPQHF.